The clone carrying this T cell receptor (beta chain) turned up a few times. In the source study's methods: Nucleated cell number was recorded as an estimate derived from reference gene primer amplification. The method was immunoSEQ multiplex PCR; TCRdb's version includes in-frame clones alone and lacks a portion of them. The V and J calls and the clone size are those of that table, but D and trimming were determined from the DNA. Counted here are some 250,000 clones, approximately 81% occurring once; the ten biggest clones make up 7.9%. V shed 2 bases and J 4 bases; nucleotides not matched to a gene: 11. In germline, CDR1 is MGHRA, CDR2 YSYEKL. This CDR3 has 17 amino acids. This entry is derived from a study of blood T cell repertoires in COVID-19. Looking at the study overall: Acute and convalescent COVID-19 specimens originated in the United States, Italy and Spain. Nucleic acid was either cDNA or gDNA, and it came from T cells, B-cell-depleted T cells, or PBMCs.

V gene TRBV4-1 combines with J gene TRBJ2-4; 7 bases line up with TRBD1. Material for sequencing was peripheral blood. The receptor's source is a woman older than 75 with acute or convalescent COVID-19. CDR3 protein: CASSQRQGESGKNIQYF. The CDR3 coding sequence is TGCGCCAGCAGCCAACGCCAGGGGGAATCGGGGAAAAACATTCAGTACTTC.